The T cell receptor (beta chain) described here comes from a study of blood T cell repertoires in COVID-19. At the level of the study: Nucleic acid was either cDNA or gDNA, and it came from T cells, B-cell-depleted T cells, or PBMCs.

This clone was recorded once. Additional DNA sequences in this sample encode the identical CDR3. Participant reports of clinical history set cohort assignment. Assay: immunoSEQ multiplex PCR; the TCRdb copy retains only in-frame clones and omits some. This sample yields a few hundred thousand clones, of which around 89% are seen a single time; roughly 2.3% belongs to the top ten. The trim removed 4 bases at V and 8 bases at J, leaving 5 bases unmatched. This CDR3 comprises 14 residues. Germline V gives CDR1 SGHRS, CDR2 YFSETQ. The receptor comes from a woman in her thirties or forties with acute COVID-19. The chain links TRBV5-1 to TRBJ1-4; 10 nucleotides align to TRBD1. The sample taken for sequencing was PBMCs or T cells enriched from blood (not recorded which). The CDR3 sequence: CASSPGQGGEKLFF. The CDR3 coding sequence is TGCGCCAGCAGCCCTGGACAGGGGGGCGAAAAACTGTTTTTT. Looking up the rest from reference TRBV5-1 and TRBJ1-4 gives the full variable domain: KAGVTQTPRYLIKTRGQQVTLSCSPISGHRSVSWYQQTPGQGLQFLFEYFSETQRNKGNFPGRFSGRQFSNSRSEMNVSTLELGDSALYLCASSPGQGGEKLFFGSGTQLSVL.